The next 24 T cell receptor beta chains were all read from a single sample in a study of T cells in localized non-small cell lung cancer. Sequencing used immunoSEQ multiplex PCR; TCRdb keeps in-frame clones, though not all of them. This sample has fewer than 100,000 clones, with 65% to 85% found just once. Specimen: peripheral blood, collected before any cancer treatment. The receptors come from a female donor aged 60 or older with stage I lung adenocarcinoma.

This clone has only one observation. J is TRBJ2-7 and V is TRBV30, with D perhaps given as TRBD1 or TRBD2 (5 bases each). This CDR3 region has 13 residues. V was shortened by 6 bases and J by 6 bases, with 18 bases between the two germline ends. The germline CDR1 and CDR2 sequences are GTSNPN and SVGIG (reference sequence). CDR3: CACLRAPGGEQYF. The CDR3 DNA reads TGTGCCTGCCTCAGGGCTCCCGGAGGCGAGCAGTACTTC.

This clone was picked up one time. The chain couples TRBV5-1 to TRBJ1-2; tentatively, D is TRBD1 (6 bases). The CDR3 is 16 amino acids. Looked up from germline, CDR1 is SGHRS and CDR2 is YFSETQ. V was pared by 0 bases and J by 0 bases, with 12 bases between. The CDR3 DNA follows: TGCGCCAGCAGCTTGGGCCGGGAGGGGGCTAACTATGGCTACACCTTC. It encodes CASSLGREGANYGYTF.

The rearrangement uses TRBV27 and TRBJ2-1; a weak D match, TRBD2 (6 bases). The CDR3 loop spans 17 amino acids. Germline V gives CDR1 MNHEY, CDR2 SMNVEV (reference sequence). The V end lost 3 bases, the J end lost 4 bases, and 19 bases lay between the germline ends. In DNA form, the CDR3 reads TGTGCCAGCAGTTTTGCGTTAGCGGCAGGTCTGTACAATGAGCAGTTCTTC. Translation gives CASSFALAAGLYNEQFF.

V and J are TRBV4-3 and TRBJ2-7; D possibly corresponds to TRBD2 (6 bases). The V end was cut by 0 bases, the J end by 5 bases, with 26 bases between. From germline, CDR1 is LGHNA and CDR2 YSLEER. This CDR3 has 19 amino acids. CDR3 in amino acids: CASSQEGGRLGPLWDEQYF. CDR3 DNA sequence: TGCGCCAGCAGCCAAGAGGGGGGAAGGTTAGGCCCCCTTTGGGACGAGCAGTACTTC.

This chain links TRBV2 with TRBJ1-2; the match to TRBD1 covers 7 bases. After removal of 6 bases from V and 2 bases from J, the junction contained 6 bases not matched to a gene. CDR1 is SNHLY and CDR2 is FYNNEI in the germline V gene. This CDR3 has 14 residues. The CDR3 spells CASRYRGPNYGYTF. CDR3 nucleotide sequence: TGTGCCAGCAGATACAGGGGACCGAACTATGGCTACACCTTC.

The J gene is TRBJ2-1, the V gene TRBV10-1; D is possibly TRBD1 or TRBD2 (5 bases each). Trimming pared 2 bases from V and 1 base from J, leaving 15 bases between. Germline V lookup: CDR1 WNHNN, CDR2 SYGVQD (reference sequence). CDR3 length: 17 residues. The CDR3 bases are TGCGCCAGCAGTGAGAACAGGAGGACCTCTTCCTACAATGAGCAGTTCTTC. Amino acids: CASSENRRTSSYNEQFF.

V gene TRBV6-5 combines with J gene TRBJ2-1; 9 bases align to TRBD1. CDR3 length equals 16 residues. V shed 2 bases and J 9 bases; nucleotides not matched to a gene: 11. Per germline, CDR1 MNHEY and CDR2 SVGAGI. This CDR3 reads CASSYTPGQGFGEQFF. The CDR3 bases are TGTGCCAGCAGTTACACACCGGGACAGGGTTTCGGTGAGCAGTTCTTC.

This chain links TRBV19 with TRBJ2-7; D is tentatively TRBD1 or TRBD2 (5 bases each). This CDR3 is 16 amino acids long. Germline V gives CDR1 LNHDA, CDR2 SQIVND (reference sequence). V lost 3 bases to trimming and J lost 2 bases, with 17 bases between them. The CDR3 sequence: CASSIQTGTPTYEQYF. In nucleotides, the CDR3 is TGTGCCAGTAGTATCCAGACCGGGACGCCTACCTACGAGCAGTACTTC.

This clone showed up just a few times. V usage is TRBV7-2 and J usage is TRBJ1-5, with D hard to call. The germline V and J ends were trimmed by 5 bases and 7 bases, with 12 bases remaining between them. CDR3 length equals 13 residues. Germline assignment: CDR1 SGHTA and CDR2 FQGNSA. CDR3: CASSKGLGQPQHF. CDR3 DNA sequence: TGTGCCAGCAGCAAGGGCCTCGGCCAGCCCCAGCATTTT.

The chain recombines TRBV10-3 with TRBJ2-2; D possibly matches TRBD1 or TRBD2 (5 bases each). This CDR3 region has 16 residues. Trimming left V 3 bases short and J 6 bases short, with 17 bases between. CDR1 ENHRY and CDR2 SYGVKD come from the germline V gene. The CDR3 DNA follows: TGTGCCATCAGTGATGAGGGGCGAAAAGAGGCCGGGGAGCTGTTTTTT. It codes for CAISDEGRKEAGELFF.

V is TRBV28 and J is TRBJ1-5; TRBD1 is a possible D gene (6 bases). This CDR3 spans 13 amino acids. The V and J ends lost 7 bases and 7 bases respectively, with 14 bases between them. Germline V gives CDR1 MDHEN, CDR2 SYDVKM. As DNA, the CDR3 is TGTGCCAGCACCGAGGACAGAAGACAGCCCCAGCATTTT. It specifies CASTEDRRQPQHF.

The chain employs TRBV10-3 and TRBJ1-2; 8 bases align to TRBD1. The CDR3 totals 14 residues. In germline, CDR1 is ENHRY, CDR2 SYGVKD. V gave up 3 bases and J gave up 6 bases; unmatched junction bases: 6. Here the CDR3 reads CAISDLDRVNGYTF. The CDR3 nucleotides read TGTGCCATCAGTGACCTGGACAGGGTGAATGGCTACACCTTC.

This chain uses TRBV6-6 with TRBJ1-5; TRBD1 agrees at 7 bases. Looked up from germline, CDR1 is MNHNY and CDR2 is SVGAGI (reference sequence). V was pared by 8 bases and J by 2 bases, with 6 bases of the junction left unmatched. CDR3 size: 14 residues. Written as DNA, the CDR3 is TGTGCCAGCTCATGGCAGGGGGGCAATCAGCCCCAGCATTTT. Translated, it gives CASSWQGGNQPQHF.

The chain uses TRBV5-4 and TRBJ2-1; TRBD2 matches at 10 bases. This CDR3 has 15 amino acids. The V gene end was trimmed by 0 bases and the J gene end by 9 bases; junction bases not matched to a gene: 6. From germline, CDR1 is SGHNT and CDR2 YYREEE (reference sequence). CDR3: CASSLVRAGGSEQFF. As DNA, the CDR3 is TGTGCCAGCAGCTTGGTGCGAGCGGGAGGGTCTGAGCAGTTCTTC.

This rearrangement joins TRBV30 to TRBJ1-4; 7 nucleotides agree with TRBD1. Germline CDR1 and CDR2: GTSNPN and SVGIG (reference sequence). V was pared by 2 bases and J by 5 bases, with 5 bases of the junction left unmatched. CDR3 length: 14 amino acids. The CDR3 loop is CAWSPRRGNEKLFF. CDR3 sequence (DNA): TGTGCCTGGAGTCCCCGCAGGGGGAATGAAAAACTGTTTTTT.

This clone was seen a handful of times. The chain combines TRBV18 with TRBJ1-1; D may be TRBD1 (6 bases). Germline CDR1 is KGHSH and CDR2 is LQKENI. V was clipped by 0 bases and J by 6 bases, with 14 bases between them. The CDR3 is 15 residues long. As DNA, the CDR3 is TGTGCCAGCTCACCACCTCAGGGGCGTGGAGCTGAAGCTTTCTTT. It is translated as CASSPPQGRGAEAFF.

This clone showed up just once. CDR3 protein: CASSPDRAGANVLTF. The CDR3 DNA reads TGTGCCAGCAGCCCAGACAGGGCTGGGGCCAACGTCCTGACTTTC. The chain carries TRBV5-4 and TRBJ2-6, with 7 bases that match TRBD1. Trimming took 4 bases from V and 2 from J; bases not matched to a gene: 3. The CDR3 totals 15 residues. Germline lookup yields CDR1 SGHNT and CDR2 YYREEE (reference sequence).

The CDR3 is CASSQAWTSETQYF. In nucleotides, the CDR3 is TGTGCCAGCAGCCAAGCATGGACTAGCGAGACCCAGTACTTC. The genes are TRBV7-6 and TRBJ2-5, with 8 bases aligning to TRBD2. Germline CDR1 SGHVS, CDR2 FNYEAQ. The junction had 7 bases not matched to a gene; V was cut back by 5 bases and J by 5 bases. This CDR3 is 14 amino acids long.

The V and J genes are TRBV28 and TRBJ2-7, with 11 bases identical to TRBD2. The V gene's germline CDR1 is MDHEN and CDR2 SYDVKM. The trim removed 5 bases at V and 1 base at J, leaving 4 bases unmatched. The CDR3 contains 15 residues. Here the CDR3 DNA reads TGTGCCAGCAGTCCACTAGCGGGGGTTTCCTACGAGCAGTACTTC. Amino acid sequence: CASSPLAGVSYEQYF.

This clone was recorded a few times. V gene TRBV28 combines with J gene TRBJ1-4; D remains unclear. The CDR3 is 15 amino acids. The germline V gene encodes CDR1 MDHEN and CDR2 SYDVKM. Between the trimmed V and J ends, which lost 6 bases and 8 bases, there was a span of 19 bases. The CDR3 DNA reads TGTGCCAGCAGCTCGCCCGGGGAGTCTGACGAAAAACTGTTTTTT. Residues: CASSSPGESDEKLFF.

The gene calls are TRBV20-1 and TRBJ1-1; D remains ambiguous. CDR3 size: 11 residues. V was trimmed by 3 bases and J by 1 base, leaving 3 bases between them. Germline lookup yields CDR1 DFQATT and CDR2 SNEGSKA (reference sequence). CDR3 sequence (DNA): TGCAGTGCTAGTAGGAACACTGAAGCTTTCTTT. Its translation is CSASRNTEAFF.

The chain's CDR3 is CASSQEAGGQYIQYF. The CDR3 region has the DNA TGTGCCAGCAGCCAAGAAGCGGGAGGACAATACATTCAGTACTTC. The rearrangement links TRBV4-2 to TRBJ2-4; 9 positions agree with TRBD2. The CDR3 runs 15 residues. Germline loops: CDR1 LGHNA, CDR2 YNFKEQ. V was pared by 0 bases and J by 8 bases, with 5 bases of the junction left unmatched.

The chain recombines TRBV28 with TRBJ2-7; 9 bases line up with TRBD1. After removal of 7 bases from V and 2 bases from J, the junction contained 6 bases not matched to a gene. CDR1 and CDR2 (germline): MDHEN, SYDVKM. The CDR3 extends over 14 amino acids. The CDR3 reads CASTRRDRAYEQYF. CDR3 nucleotides: TGTGCCAGCACCCGCCGGGACAGGGCCTACGAGCAGTACTTC.

The CDR3 here is CASAPYSQGVETQYF. The CDR3 DNA reads as TGTGCCAGCGCCCCCTACAGTCAGGGAGTGGAGACCCAGTACTTC. V and J are TRBV11-1 and TRBJ2-5; possibly TRBD1 or TRBD2 for D (5 bases each). Germline V gene sequence: CDR1 SGHAT, CDR2 FQDESV (reference sequence). V dropped 8 bases and J dropped 5 bases, with 21 bases sitting between them. This CDR3 region has 15 residues.